The 5 T cell receptor beta chains reported below all come from one sample, sequenced in a study of shared clonotypes between healthy human individuals. Sequencing was performed with immunoSEQ multiplex PCR; in TCRdb, only in-frame clones are kept and a portion is missing. The sample includes roughly 520,000 clones, about 96% of them seen just once. Sequenced sample: naive CD4+ T cells sorted from blood. Subset noted: CD45RA+ positively selected. All receptors derive from a woman aged 25 to 39 in good health.

CDR3 sequence reads: CASSLVRGRATYNEQFF. The DNA for the CDR3 is TGTGCCAGCAGCTTAGTTCGTGGGAGGGCCACCTACAATGAGCAGTTCTTC. The genes are TRBV13 and TRBJ2-1, with 7 bases that match TRBD2. CDR3 length: 17 amino acids. CDR1 is PRHDT and CDR2 is FYEKMQ in the germline V gene (reference sequence). Losses at the gene ends were 1 base for V and 2 bases for J; bases not matched to a gene: 8.

The chain has TRBV6-6 and TRBJ1-1, with TRBD1 as a possible D gene (5 bases). Per the germline V gene, CDR1 is MNHNY and CDR2 is SVGAGI (reference sequence). CDR3 length equals 14 residues. The V and J ends lost 6 bases and 1 base respectively, with 12 bases between them. In nucleotides, the CDR3 is TGTGCCAGCAGGAGACAGAAGGCGAACACTGAAGCTTTCTTT. This gives the protein CASRRQKANTEAFF.

The rearrangement links TRBV7-9 to TRBJ1-1; 8 positions agree with TRBD1. This CDR3 spans 12 amino acids. Germline V gene data show CDR1 as SEHNR and CDR2 as FQNEAQ (reference sequence). V was pared by 3 bases and J by 7 bases, with 1 base of the junction left unmatched. Written as DNA, the CDR3 is TGTGCCAGCAGCTTGGACAGGGATGAAGCTTTCTTT. Its protein product is CASSLDRDEAFF.

A note on this clone: Other DNA sequences in this sample translate to the same CDR3. The chain employs TRBV18 and TRBJ2-7, with TRBD1 matching 9 bases. The CDR3 contains 13 residues. After removal of 4 bases from V and 2 bases from J, the junction contained 0 bases not matched to a gene. Germline V gene data show CDR1 as KGHSH and CDR2 as LQKENI. CDR3 residues: CASSRTGAYEQYF. For the CDR3, the DNA is TGTGCCAGCTCACGGACAGGGGCCTACGAGCAGTACTTC.

The V and J genes are TRBV10-2 and TRBJ2-1; D perhaps matches TRBD2 (6 bases). The V and J ends lost 6 bases and 4 bases respectively, with 10 bases between them. The length of the CDR3 is 13 residues. Per germline, CDR1 WSHSY and CDR2 SAAADI. CDR3 loop: CASRVGGYNEQFF. The CDR3, as DNA: TGCGCCAGCAGGGTTGGAGGGTACAATGAGCAGTTCTTC.